This passage covers 25 T cell receptor beta chains from one sample sequenced in a study of cytomegalovirus exposure and HLA in healthy donors (dated by TCRdb to the late 2010s). Library prep was done by the immunoSEQ multiplex PCR assay. For the multiplex PCR, a mixture combining 60 forward primers for TCR Vbeta segments and 13 reverse primers for TCR Jbeta segments was used. The table was pulled from immuneACCESS by TCRdb, which kept in-frame rearrangements only. Such tables lose some clones; where checked, under half of the loss comes from unresolved V genes, and the rest has no known cause. This sample lists 180,000 or so clones; about 75% were detected once. Jointly, the top ten make up about 14% of the sample. Sequenced material: PBMCs. The receptor source for this set is a man aged 50 to 60 in good health and CMV-seropositive.

The chain uses TRBV5-6 and TRBJ1-1; the D gene is possibly TRBD1 (5 bases). Looked up from germline, CDR1 is SGHDT and CDR2 is YYEEEE. V was trimmed by 1 base and J by 11 bases, leaving 12 bases between them. The CDR3 has 12 amino acids. The CDR3 reads CASSLSAGLAFF. DNA of the CDR3: TGTGCCAGCAGCTTGTCTGCAGGGTTGGCTTTCTTT.

The chain combines TRBV7-9 with TRBJ2-7; tentatively, D is TRBD1 (6 bases). CDR1 SEHNR and CDR2 FQNEAQ come from the germline V gene (reference sequence). V was clipped by 6 bases and J by 4 bases, with 19 bases between them. This CDR3 has 15 residues. CDR3 protein: CASSLGGPGKYEQYF. For the CDR3, the DNA is TGTGCCAGCAGTCTAGGGGGACCGGGAAAGTACGAGCAGTACTTC.

The chain uses TRBV4-1 and TRBJ1-6; D may be TRBD1 (6 bases). Trimming left V 1 base short and J 7 bases short, with 11 bases between. The germline CDR1 and CDR2 sequences are MGHRA and YSYEKL. The CDR3 is made up of 15 amino acids. CDR3 loop: CASSQGQGPNSPLHF. In nucleotides, the CDR3 is TGCGCCAGCAGCCAAGGGCAGGGGCCCAATTCACCCCTCCACTTT.

This clone was recorded a few times. The V and J genes are TRBV16 and TRBJ2-1; weak D call: TRBD1 (6 bases). Germline V gene data show CDR1 as KGHSY and CDR2 as FQNENV. V lost 2 bases and J lost 1, with 33 bases in between. This CDR3 is built from 23 residues. The CDR3 nucleotides read TGTGCCAGCAGCCAAGGGGGAATAGATACGGGACAAATCGGGTTTCGGTCCTACAATGAGCAGTTCTTC. Its translation: CASSQGGIDTGQIGFRSYNEQFF. Full variable domain (outside the CDR3, taken from reference TRBV16 and TRBJ2-1): GEEVAQTPKHLVRGEGQKAKLYCAPIKGHSYVFWYQQVLKNEFKFLISFQNENVFDETGMPKERFSAKCLPNSPCSLEIQATKLEDSAVYFCASSQGGIDTGQIGFRSYNEQFFGPGTRLTVL.

The V gene is TRBV28, the J gene TRBJ1-2; D may be TRBD1 (5 bases). Trimming shortened V by 2 bases and J by 0 bases, and 10 bases separated the two germline ends. The germline V gene encodes CDR1 MDHEN and CDR2 SYDVKM. The CDR3 is 15 residues long. The chain's CDR3 is CASSLMDNANYGYTF. The CDR3 DNA follows: TGTGCCAGCAGTTTAATGGACAACGCTAACTATGGCTACACCTTC.

The chain is built from TRBV29-1 and TRBJ2-3; 14 bases are shared with TRBD2. This CDR3 has 16 amino acids. V shed 7 bases, J shed 2 bases, and the junction held 8 bases outside the gene matches. Germline V gene sequence: CDR1 SQVTM, CDR2 ANQGSEA. CDR3 sequence: CSASGLAGASTDTQYF. DNA of the CDR3: TGCAGCGCCTCGGGACTAGCGGGGGCCTCCACAGATACGCAGTATTTT.

The chain is built from TRBV5-1 and TRBJ2-5, with 7 bases matching TRBD1. Germline V gene lookup returns CDR1 SGHRS and CDR2 YFSETQ. This CDR3 region has 16 residues. V lost 3 bases to trimming and J lost 4 bases; unmatched junction nucleotides: 12. The DNA for the CDR3 is TGCGCCAGCAGCTCCGGACAAACAGGGGCCGGAGAGACCCAGTACTTC. Its protein is CASSSGQTGAGETQYF.

V is TRBV7-9 and J is TRBJ1-4; 7 bases are a match to TRBD1. Germline V gene data show CDR1 as SEHNR and CDR2 as FQNEAQ (reference sequence). This CDR3 has 15 residues. The ends lost 3 bases at V and 7 bases at J; junction bases unmatched: 8. CDR3 amino acids: CASSLGTDQSEKLFF. The DNA for the CDR3 is TGTGCCAGCAGCTTGGGGACAGACCAGTCTGAAAAACTGTTTTTT.

The chain employs TRBV11-2 and TRBJ1-4; no clear D gene. The germline V gene encodes CDR1 SGHAT and CDR2 FQNNGV. Trimming removed 3 bases from V and 4 bases from J, with 9 bases in between. The CDR3 is 14 amino acids. The CDR3 DNA reads TGTGCCAGCAGCTTTGCGAGGGTTAATGAAAAACTGTTTTTT. Translated: CASSFARVNEKLFF.

In this sample, this clone turned up once. The chain is built from TRBV28 and TRBJ1-2; possibly TRBD1 for D (6 bases). This CDR3 contains 12 residues. Germline CDR1 MDHEN, CDR2 SYDVKM. Trimming took 5 bases from V and 8 from J, leaving 12 bases between them. CDR3 in amino acids: CASSPRGNGYTF. As DNA, the CDR3 is TGTGCCAGCAGTCCCAGGGGTAACGGCTACACCTTC.

The chain uses TRBV6-5 and TRBJ1-5; 9 bases line up with TRBD1. Looked up from germline, CDR1 is MNHEY and CDR2 is SVGAGI. This CDR3 contains 14 residues. V was pared by 5 bases and J by 4 bases, with 3 bases of the junction left unmatched. The CDR3 protein is CASSRDRGNQPQHF. In DNA, the CDR3 is TGTGCCAGCAGTAGAGACAGGGGGAATCAGCCCCAGCATTTT.

The rearrangement uses TRBV6-5 and TRBJ1-6, with D tentatively TRBD1 (5 bases). CDR1 is MNHEY and CDR2 is SVGAGI in the germline V gene. This CDR3 has 16 residues. The germline V and J ends were trimmed by 0 bases and 7 bases, with 13 bases remaining between them. The CDR3 coding sequence is TGTGCCAGCAGTTACTCGTCTGGCAGGGCCAATTCACCCCTCCACTTT. It translates to CASSYSSGRANSPLHF.

The gene calls are TRBV7-2 and TRBJ2-3, with 7 bases matching TRBD1. From germline, CDR1 is SGHTA and CDR2 FQGNSA. The V segment lost 1 base and the J segment 0 bases; nucleotides outside the gene matches: 4. The length of the CDR3 is 16 residues. The CDR3 loop reads CASSLVDRLSTDTQYF. The CDR3 region has the DNA TGTGCCAGCAGCTTAGTGGACAGGTTAAGCACAGATACGCAGTATTTT. Supplemented by reference TRBV7-2 and TRBJ2-3, the full variable domain reads GAGVSQSPSNKVTEKGKDVELRCDPISGHTALYWYRQSLGQGLEFLIYFQGNSAPDKSGLPSDRFSAERTGGSVSTLTIQRTQQEDSAVYLCASSLVDRLSTDTQYFGPGTRLTVL.

The chain links TRBV29-1 to TRBJ1-2; 8 bases fit TRBD1. The CDR3 consists of 17 residues. Per germline, CDR1 SQVTM and CDR2 ANQGSEA. The ends lost 0 bases at V and 5 bases at J; junction bases unmatched: 14. The CDR3 here is CSVEDWTTGERGYGYTF. In nucleotides, the CDR3 is TGCAGCGTTGAAGATTGGACGACAGGGGAACGAGGGTATGGCTACACCTTC.

This clone came up a few times. The chain uses TRBV5-4 and TRBJ2-1; no reliable D call. Trimming left V 0 bases short and J 1 base short, with 11 bases between. Germline V lookup: CDR1 SGHNT, CDR2 YYREEE (reference sequence). This CDR3 is built from 16 residues. CDR3 region: CASSLAPEPSYNEQFF. DNA for the CDR3: TGTGCCAGCAGCTTGGCCCCGGAGCCGTCCTACAATGAGCAGTTCTTC.

This chain links TRBV2 with TRBJ2-7, with 12 bases lining up with TRBD2. Germline V gives CDR1 SNHLY, CDR2 FYNNEI. CDR3 size: 15 residues. V trimming: 3 bases; J trimming: 4 bases; junction bases outside the gene matches: 4. The CDR3 DNA is TGTGCCAGCAGTGAGACTAGCGGGGGATTTTACGAGCAGTACGTC. This gives the protein CASSETSGGFYEQYV.

This clone has only one observation. The chain links TRBV7-9 to TRBJ2-3, with D perhaps matching TRBD2 (7 bases). This CDR3 has 15 residues. Germline CDR1 and CDR2: SEHNR and FQNEAQ (reference sequence). V lost 5 bases to trimming and J lost 6 bases, with 18 bases between them. The chain's CDR3 is CASSTPKGGADTQYF. CDR3 bases: TGTGCCAGCAGCACACCCAAGGGGGGGGCGGATACGCAGTATTTT. Complete variable domain (other parts from reference TRBV7-9 and TRBJ2-3): DTGVSQNPRHKITKRGQNVTFRCDPISEHNRLYWYRQTLGQGPEFLTYFQNEAQLEKSRLLSDRFSAERPKGSFSTLEIQRTEQGDSAMYLCASSTPKGGADTQYFGPGTRLTVL.

The V call is TRBV11-3, the J call TRBJ1-1, with a tentative D call TRBD1 (6 bases). V was cut by 5 bases and J by 4 bases, with 11 bases left in between. CDR3 length: 13 amino acids. Germline-derived CDR1 and CDR2 are SGHNT and YENEEA. The CDR3, as DNA: TGTGCCAGCAGCCAGGGGTTGAGCACTGAAGCTTTCTTT. It encodes CASSQGLSTEAFF.

The genes are TRBV2 and TRBJ2-7; 7 positions agree with TRBD2. Germline loops: CDR1 SNHLY, CDR2 FYNNEI. This CDR3 spans 16 amino acids. J gave up 2 bases and V 3 bases, and 10 bases lay outside the gene matches. The DNA for the CDR3 is TGTGCCAGCAGTGACGGGAGGCTTTACCTCACCTACGAGCAGTACGTC. Translated: CASSDGRLYLTYEQYV.

The chain uses TRBV5-6 and TRBJ2-7; D is possibly TRBD1 (6 bases). Trimming shortened V by 6 bases and J by 2 bases, and 18 bases separated the two germline ends. CDR3 length: 15 residues. In germline, CDR1 is SGHDT, CDR2 YYEEEE. CDR3 sequence: CASILEGQFPYEQYF. The CDR3 nucleotides are TGTGCCAGCATTCTTGAAGGACAGTTTCCCTACGAGCAGTACTTC.

V is TRBV19 and J is TRBJ1-5, with 7 bases matching TRBD1. V shed 5 bases and J 6 bases; nucleotides not matched to a gene: 10. CDR3 length equals 15 residues. In germline, CDR1 is LNHDA, CDR2 SQIVND (reference sequence). The CDR3 DNA sequence: TGTGCCAGTAGTTTCAGACAGGGCGAGGGTCAGCCCCAGCATTTT. Protein: CASSFRQGEGQPQHF.

The chain joins TRBV9 to TRBJ1-4; 7 bases line up with TRBD1. The CDR3 has 13 residues. Germline V CDR1 and CDR2: SGDLS, YYNGEE. J gave up 6 bases and V 3 bases, and 2 bases lay outside the gene matches. The CDR3 spells CASSAGTDEKLFF. The CDR3 DNA reads TGTGCCAGCAGCGCCGGGACAGATGAAAAACTGTTTTTT.

V and J are TRBV5-1 and TRBJ1-2; 7 bases are a match to TRBD1. The CDR3 is 14 amino acids. The V gene's germline CDR1 is SGHRS and CDR2 YFSETQ. V shed 2 bases and J 8 bases; nucleotides not matched to a gene: 9. The CDR3 nucleotides read TGCGCCAGCAGCTTCGAACAGGGGCTGCGGGGCTACACCTTC. As protein: CASSFEQGLRGYTF.

The chain links TRBV15 to TRBJ1-2, with 11 bases fitting TRBD1. The ends lost 5 bases at V and 5 bases at J; junction bases unmatched: 4. The CDR3 sequence is 14 residues long. Germline-derived CDR1 and CDR2 are LNHNV and YYDKDF (reference sequence). This chain's CDR3 is CATSEGQGEYGYTF. CDR3 DNA: TGTGCCACCAGCGAGGGACAGGGGGAATATGGCTACACCTTC.

V is TRBV6-1 and J is TRBJ1-6; 8 positions agree with TRBD1. Germline-derived CDR1 and CDR2 are MNHNS and SASEGT. The CDR3 is 15 residues long. The V gene end was trimmed by 6 bases and the J gene end by 5 bases; junction bases not matched to a gene: 6. The CDR3 loop reads CASRSGGGHNSPLHF. The CDR3 nucleotides are TGTGCCAGCAGGTCAGGGGGCGGCCATAATTCACCCCTCCACTTT.